Here is one T cell receptor (beta chain) with its context. This clonotype turned up a few times. Its specific antigen is unknown. No clone much larger than this one lies a single base away; base qualities are absent. Unmatched junction bases come to 9, with V trimmed by 0 bases and J by 11 bases. Spanning cysteine to phenylalanine, the CDR3 consists of 16 amino acids. Only CDR3 DNA remains: 48 bases, in frame from the first base. Taken from the germline V gene, the CDR1 and CDR2 loops are LGHNT and FRNRAP. These data come from a study of T cells after yellow fever vaccination (dated by TCRdb to about 2019). With regard to the full study: The SMART-Seq v4 Ultra Low Input RNA kit was used to prepare libraries from fractions with low cell numbers. Bulk TCR alpha and beta repertoires were sequenced longitudinally to track T-cell clones before and after primary and booster YFV17D yellow fever vaccination. Two healthy male donors made up the cohort, one aged 18 to 29 years and the other aged 30 to 39 years. Blood was drawn at multiple timepoints before and after primary and secondary immunization, with bulk PBMC replicates and cell subsets isolated.

TCR cDNA was synthesized by 5'RACE template switching, which introduced a universal primer site and unique molecular identifiers. cDNA synthesis was primed from both the TCR alpha and TCR beta constant segments. Library amplification used two PCR steps, and the second PCR step added sample barcodes and sequencing adapters. Sequencing of libraries was performed on Illumina HiSeq 2500 (2x100 bp) or NovaSeq (2x150 bp). Turning to the authors' computational methods: MIGEC was used to demultiplex reads and collapse the reads into UMI consensus sequences, and MiXCR was used for V(D)J alignment. Vaccine-responding clonotypes were identified with edgeR using replicate PBMC samples, with FDR below 0.01 and a log2 fold change above 5 up to day 15 being required. CD4 or CD8 identity was assigned to each bulk clonotype according to whether the clonotype was present at higher abundance in the sequenced CD4 repertoire or the sequenced CD8 repertoire. In TCRdb, the public reads were trimmed at Q25 with fastp and aligned with MiXCR, with productive beta chains retained. Rows are combined by CDR3 protein, so each entry shows the most common genes and DNA. What appears here as the V and J calls and clone size reflects TCRdb's work, not the paper's. The sample yields about 340,000 distinct CDR3 sequences; 8% to 10% were counted once. In total, the top ten clones hold under 20% of the sample.

Broader findings and caveats from the paper: Compared with the primary T-cell response, the secondary T-cell response was weaker but faster, peaking on day 5 rather than day 15. After the booster, most of the clones that had expanded following primary vaccination were detected again (almost 98% of CD4 and roughly nine tenths of CD8), which suggests that memory was broadly maintained. A small fraction of clonotypes appeared in both the CD4 and CD8 compartments, likely as a result of convergent recombination. Computational filtering was needed because FACS-sorted repertoires could contain abundant contaminating clonotypes from the bulk population. The study included only a couple of donors, which limits how far the findings can be generalized.

In the paper's terms, the treatment or condition label means: live attenuated yellow fever vaccine strain. At each blood-draw timepoint, two biological replicates of bulk PBMCs were obtained. A standard Ficoll-Paque protocol was used to isolate PBMCs from peripheral blood. TriZol was used to extract RNA from bulk PBMCs, from CD4 and CD8 fractions, and from dextramer-positive and dextramer-negative fractions. The V and J segments used are TRBV12-5 and TRBJ2-3; a stretch of 12 junction bases matches TRBD1. The TCR originated in a man aged 18 to 30 who received the YFV17D yellow fever vaccine. The specimen was PBMCs, collected on the day of the first yellow fever vaccination. The DNA sequence follows: TGTGCTAGTGGTTTGGTACGGGGACAGGGGGCCTTCCGGCAGTATTTT. Its protein product is CASGLVRGQGAFRQYF. Full variable domain (CDR3 extended with the reference TRBV12-5 and TRBJ2-3 proteins): DARVTQTPRHKVTEMGQEVTMRCQPILGHNTVFWYRQTMMQGLELLAYFRNRAPLDDSGMPKDRFSAEMPDATLATLKIQPSEPRDSAVYFCASGLVRGQGAFRQYFGPGTRLTVL.